The 20 T cell receptor beta chains below come from one sample, sequenced in a study of control samples from healthy donors and cancer patients. Produced via immunoSEQ multiplex PCR; TCRdb's table is partial and in-frame only. The table has approximately 27,000 clones, roughly 85% seen once. Source material: PBMCs. All receptors come from a woman in her fifties or sixties with head and neck cancer.

The V call is TRBV9, the J call TRBJ1-6; tentatively, D is TRBD1 (5 bases). CDR1 is SGDLS and CDR2 is YYNGEE in the germline V gene. Deletions cut 3 bases from V and 7 bases from J, with 8 bases between. The CDR3 contains 13 residues. In DNA, the CDR3 is TGTGCCAGCAGCGCTGCAGGGAATTCACCCCTCCACTTT. This gives the protein CASSAAGNSPLHF.

The J gene is TRBJ2-1, the V gene TRBV5-5; 8 positions match TRBD2. Germline V lookup: CDR1 SGHKS, CDR2 YYEKEE (reference sequence). V trimming: 9 bases; J trimming: 5 bases; junction bases outside the gene matches: 7. The CDR3 runs to 13 residues. In nucleotides, the CDR3 is TGTGCCACCCGGGGGGGCCGGAACAATGAGCAGTTCTTC. This gives the protein CATRGGRNNEQFF.

This rearrangement joins TRBV7-6 to TRBJ2-1; D may be TRBD2 (6 bases). Trimming took off 4 bases at V and 13 bases at J, with 14 bases between the two ends. The CDR3 extends over 12 amino acids. CDR1 is SGHVS, CDR2 FNYEAQ, per germline. CDR3 amino acids: CASSSTSFSQFF. The CDR3 DNA reads as TGTGCCAGCAGCTCTACTAGCTTTTCTCAGTTCTTC.

The chain combines TRBV4-2 with TRBJ1-5; 7 bases fit TRBD1. The CDR3 sequence is 15 residues long. Germline-derived CDR1 and CDR2 are LGHNA and YNFKEQ. V was clipped by 1 base and J by 6 bases; unmatched bases: 6. The CDR3, as DNA: TGTGCCAGCAGCCAAGCGACAGGGAAAGGTCAGCCCCAGCATTTT. Protein: CASSQATGKGQPQHF.

The rearrangement joins TRBV13 to TRBJ1-2, with 8 bases fitting TRBD1. The junction had 8 bases not matched to a gene; V was cut back by 7 bases and J by 4 bases. The CDR3 is 14 residues long. The germline V gene encodes CDR1 PRHDT and CDR2 FYEKMQ (reference sequence). DNA of the CDR3: TGTGCCAGCACTCACTCAGGGGGCTCCTATGGCTACACCTTC. Translating gives CASTHSGGSYGYTF.

The CDR3 region is CASSYVSGTNQPQHF. In DNA form, the CDR3 reads TGTGCCAGCAGTTACGTTTCAGGAACCAATCAGCCCCAGCATTTT. The J gene is TRBJ1-5, the V gene TRBV6-2 or TRBV6-3; D gene ambiguous. Per germline, CDR1 MNHEY and CDR2 SVGEGT. CDR3 length equals 15 residues. The V and J ends lost 2 bases and 3 bases respectively, with 11 bases between them.

The sample holds one count of this clone. The chain has TRBV7-8 and TRBJ2-1; 9 bases are shared with TRBD2. The germline V gene encodes CDR1 SGHVS and CDR2 FQNEAQ. The CDR3 consists of 16 residues. V was pared by 7 bases and J by 2 bases, with 9 bases of the junction left unmatched. CDR3 sequence: CASTPPLAGTYNEQFF. In nucleotides, the CDR3 is TGTGCCAGCACCCCCCCCCTAGCGGGAACCTACAATGAGCAGTTCTTC.

The J gene is TRBJ2-5, the V gene TRBV25-1; 7 bases line up with TRBD2. The CDR3 runs 14 residues. Trimming cost V 1 base and J 2 bases; bases outside gene matches: 1. Per germline, CDR1 MGHDK and CDR2 SYGVNS. The CDR3, as DNA: TGTGCCAGCAGTGAATGGCGGGGGCAAGAGACCCAGTACTTC. This gives the protein CASSEWRGQETQYF.

This sequence joins TRBV9 and TRBJ2-7; 13 nucleotides align to TRBD2. This CDR3 contains 16 residues. Germline values: CDR1 SGDLS, CDR2 YYNGEE. The J segment lost 7 bases and the V segment lost 0 bases, leaving 7 bases of the junction unmatched. The CDR3 DNA follows: TGTGCCAGCAGCGTAGGGACTAGCGGGAGTTCGGGAGAGCAGTACTTC. Its protein is CASSVGTSGSSGEQYF. Full variable domain (rest looked up from reference TRBV9 and TRBJ2-7): DSGVTQTPKHLITATGQRVTLRCSPRSGDLSVYWYQQSLDQGLQFLIQYYNGEERAKGNILERFSAQQFPDLHSELNLSSLELGDSALYFCASSVGTSGSSGEQYFGPGTRLTVT.

This chain links TRBV23-1 with TRBJ1-1; D call uncertain. TRBV23-1 is sorted into the ORF group, with uncertain function. The CDR3 has 14 amino acids. The V end lost 7 bases, the J end lost 6 bases, and 18 bases lay between the germline ends. CDR3 protein: CASTFHPVRSEAFF. The CDR3 DNA is TGCGCCAGCACATTCCATCCTGTGAGGTCTGAAGCTTTCTTT.

The DNA for the CDR3 is TGTGCCAGCAGCCCGCAGACTAGCGCGGCCCTCTACGAGCAGTACTTC. Translating gives CASSPQTSAALYEQYF. The rearrangement uses TRBV11-2 and TRBJ2-7, with 8 bases fitting TRBD2. CDR3 length equals 16 residues. Looked up from germline, CDR1 is SGHAT and CDR2 is FQNNGV. J lost 3 bases, V lost 5 bases, and 12 bases had no gene match.

The chain carries TRBV30 and TRBJ2-5; no reliable D call. V was trimmed by 0 bases and J by 5 bases, leaving 4 bases between them. Germline-derived CDR1 and CDR2 are GTSNPN and SVGIG (reference sequence). The CDR3 has 11 residues. CDR3 in amino acids: CAWSVQETQYF. The CDR3 coding sequence is TGTGCCTGGAGTGTCCAGGAGACCCAGTACTTC.

The V call is TRBV6-2 or TRBV6-3, the J call TRBJ2-4; 13 nucleotides align to TRBD2. Trimming removed 0 bases from V and 0 bases from J; junction bases left unmatched: 5. The CDR3 loop spans 19 amino acids. Germline V gives CDR1 MNHEY, CDR2 SVGEGT. CDR3: CASSYSKTSGRRAKNIQYF. The CDR3 coding sequence is TGTGCCAGCAGTTACTCGAAGACTAGCGGGAGGCGAGCCAAAAACATTCAGTACTTC.

This clone came up a few times. The rearrangement joins TRBV30 to TRBJ1-2, with TRBD1 identical over 9 bases. The length of the CDR3 is 14 residues. Germline V gives CDR1 GTSNPN, CDR2 SVGIG (reference sequence). The ends lost 4 bases at V and 3 bases at J; junction bases unmatched: 6. CDR3 bases: TGTGCCTGGACCAAGACAGGGGGGTACTATGGCTACACCTTC. Its translation: CAWTKTGGYYGYTF.

This clone was seen more than once but under ten times. The chain links TRBV12-3 or TRBV12-4 to TRBJ1-1; no definite D call. V shed 1 base and J shed 3 bases, with 6 bases lying between them. The CDR3 is made up of 13 amino acids. The CDR3 DNA sequence: TGTGCCAGCAGTTTAGACCGGTACACTGAAGCTTTCTTT. This sequence encodes CASSLDRYTEAFF.

The rearrangement uses TRBV11-3 and TRBJ1-5; the D is unclear. Germline-derived CDR1 and CDR2 are SGHNT and YENEEA. This CDR3 is built from 13 residues. V was clipped by 4 bases and J by 6 bases, with 10 bases between them. The CDR3 sequence is CASSSRHGQPQHF. CDR3 DNA: TGTGCCAGCAGCTCCCGACATGGTCAGCCCCAGCATTTT.

The table lists this clone with a few counts. The rearrangement uses TRBV5-4 and TRBJ1-4; the match to TRBD1 covers 7 bases. Germline trimming cut 3 bases from V and 8 bases from J; bases unmatched to any gene: 7. This CDR3 has 14 residues. CDR1 SGHNT and CDR2 YYREEE come from the germline V gene (reference sequence). The CDR3 region has the DNA TGTGCCAGCAGCTCGGACAGGCGACAGGAAAAACTGTTTTTT. It codes for CASSSDRRQEKLFF.

A remark on this clone: The DNA is left out, because the CDR3 cannot be placed on it with certainty; the CDR3 is given as TCRdb lists it. The V gene is TRBV7-6, the J gene TRBJ2-7. The CDR3 numbers 15 amino acids, ends counted. Germline loops: CDR1 SGHVS, CDR2 FNYEAQ. CDR3 sequence reads: CASSLGSGPAYEQYF.

The gene calls are TRBV6-4 and TRBJ2-3; 9 bases are shared with TRBD1. The J segment lost 1 base and the V segment lost 4 bases, leaving 0 bases of the junction unmatched. This CDR3 is 14 amino acids long. CDR1 is MRHNA, CDR2 SNTAGT, per germline. The CDR3 DNA reads as TGTGCCAGCAGTGGGACAGGGGGCACAGATACGCAGTATTTT. This gives the protein CASSGTGGTDTQYF.

The rearrangement joins TRBV4-1 to TRBJ1-4; D is unclear. The CDR3 sequence is 15 residues long. Germline lookup yields CDR1 MGHRA and CDR2 YSYEKL. V lost 5 bases and J 4 bases, leaving 14 bases between the germline ends. CDR3 loop: CASSSPMDGNEKLFF. In nucleotides, the CDR3 is TGCGCCAGCAGCTCGCCGATGGACGGTAATGAAAAACTGTTTTTT.